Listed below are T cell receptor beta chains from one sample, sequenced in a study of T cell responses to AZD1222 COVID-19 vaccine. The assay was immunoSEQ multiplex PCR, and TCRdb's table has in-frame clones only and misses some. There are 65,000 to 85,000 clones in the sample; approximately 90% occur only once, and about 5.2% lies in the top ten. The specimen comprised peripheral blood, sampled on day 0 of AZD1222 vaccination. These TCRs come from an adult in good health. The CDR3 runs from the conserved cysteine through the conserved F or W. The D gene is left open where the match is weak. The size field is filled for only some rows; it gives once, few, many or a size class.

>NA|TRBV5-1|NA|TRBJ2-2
TGCGCCAGCAGCTTCTCTACAGGGCACCCCGGGGAGCTGTTTTTT
CASSFSTGHPGELFF
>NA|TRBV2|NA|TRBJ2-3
TGTGCCAGCAGACCCAGGATCAGCACAGATACGCAGTATTTT
CASRPRISTDTQYF
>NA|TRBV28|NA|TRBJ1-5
TGTGCCAGCAGTTCTTTACATAGCAATCAGCCCCAGCATTTT
CASSSLHSNQPQHF
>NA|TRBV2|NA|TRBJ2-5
TGTGCCAGCAGTGACAGCAGGACGTGGGAGACCCAGTACTTC
CASSDSRTWETQYF
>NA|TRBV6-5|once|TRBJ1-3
TGTGCCAGCACCGGACGAGTGGGCGGAAACACCATATATTTT
CASTGRVGGNTIYF
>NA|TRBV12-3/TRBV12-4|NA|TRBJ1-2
TGTGCCAGCAGTCCAGGGGCCTACTATGGCTACACCTTC
CASSPGAYYGYTF
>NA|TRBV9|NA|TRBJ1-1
TGTGCCAGCAGCTCAGGGACGGTGAACACTGAAGCTTTCTTT
CASSSGTVNTEAFF
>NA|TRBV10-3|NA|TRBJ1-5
TGTGCCATCAAGGCTGAACTTGGTCAGCCCCAGCATTTT
CAIKAELGQPQHF
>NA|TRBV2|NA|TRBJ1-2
TGTGCCAGCAGAGCGGGGCGGGGGGACTATGGCTACACCTTC
CASRAGRGDYGYTF
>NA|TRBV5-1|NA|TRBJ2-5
TGCGCCAGCAGCTTGGTGACATCAAGGCGGGAGACCCAGTACTTC
CASSLVTSRRETQYF
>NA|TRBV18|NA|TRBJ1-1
TGTGCCAGCTCACCTCTTGCAGGAGCCGAAGCTTTCTTT
CASSPLAGAEAFF
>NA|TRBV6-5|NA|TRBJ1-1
TGTGCCACCCGACCACCAGGGGCGGGCACTGAAGCTTTCTTT
CATRPPGAGTEAFF
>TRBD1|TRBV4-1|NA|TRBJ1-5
TGCGCCAGCAGCCAAGGACAGGGGGCGATGGGGCAGCCCCAGCATTTT
CASSQGQGAMGQPQHF
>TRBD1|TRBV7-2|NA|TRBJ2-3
TGTGCCAGCAGCTTCTCCCAGGGGGCGAAAAGAGATACGCAGTATTTT
CASSFSQGAKRDTQYF
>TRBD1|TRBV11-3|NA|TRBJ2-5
TGTGCCAGCAGCTTAGGCCCCTCCACAGGGGGACGCGAGACCCAGTACTTC
CASSLGPSTGGRETQYF
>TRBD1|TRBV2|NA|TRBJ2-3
TGTGCCAGCTCTAGGACAGGGACAGATACGCAGTATTTT
CASSRTGTDTQYF
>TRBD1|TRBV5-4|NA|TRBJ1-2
TGTGCCAGCAGCGGTGATACAGGGGGTCGTTATGGCTACACCTTC
CASSGDTGGRYGYTF
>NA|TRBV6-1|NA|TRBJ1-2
TGTGCCAGCGGCAGAAGTAACTATGGCTACACCTTC
CASGRSNYGYTF
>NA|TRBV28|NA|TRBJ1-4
TGTGCCAGTAAAGGGATGCTTAAACTTAATGAAAAACTGTTTTTT
CASKGMLKLNEKLFF
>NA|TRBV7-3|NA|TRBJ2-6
TGTGCCAGCAGCTTAATGCGGGGTAGTGTCCTGACTTTC
CASSLMRGSVLTF
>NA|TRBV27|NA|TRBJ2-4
TGTGCCAGCTTGGGCCCGGCCAACATTCAGTACTTC
CASLGPANIQYF